Included here is one TCR beta chain sequence, with context. Its antigen is unidentified. The library was designed around alpha chains, so this beta chain is a stray read whose abundance carries little weight. Using its own MiXCR run on the 5' RACE reads, TCRdb lists one record per CDR3 protein. The top ten clones hold 77% of a sample with about 4,000 distinct CDR3 sequences, 53% of them seen once. Time point defined: sample taken at primary tumor resection. Sequencing covered unsorted whole RNA taken from tumor, nontumor lung or frozen PBMC. The data were obtained in a study of spatial heterogeneity in lung cancer. Study outcomes and limitations: Blood showed ubiquitous tumor TCRs more often at resection than at routine follow-up.

The material was PBMCs, obtained at surgery. The receptor comes from a female donor with early-stage non-small cell lung cancer.

This CDR3 reads CASSQDRGETQYF. The CDR3 DNA sequence: TGTGCCAGCAGCCAGGACAGAGGGGAGACCCAGTACTTC. The genes are TRBV11-3 and TRBJ2-5; D is possibly TRBD1 (6 bases). The V gene's germline CDR1 is SGHNT and CDR2 YENEEA. With 5 bases removed from V and 5 bases from J, the gap between germline ends came to 12 bases. CDR3 length: 13 residues.